The 27 T cell receptor beta chains in this list originate from one sample, sequenced in a study of beta chain features in type 1 diabetes. Whole-study findings and limits: Among all four CD4+ subsets, Type 1 diabetes patients had TCRB CDR3s that were moderately but significantly shorter.

Of the isolated RNA, all was reverse transcribed, and so the sequenced material was expressed TCRB transcripts. Here immunoSEQ multiplex PCR was the method, and the copy in TCRdb shows in-frame clones only, minus some. In the table there are about 230,000 clones, about a sixth of which are singletons. These receptors lack a known antigen. The sample consisted of naive CD4+ T cells from blood. The receptors originated from a man aged 30 to 45 with type 1 diabetes.

This chain connects TRBV9 to TRBJ1-3; the D is unclear. The length of the CDR3 is 18 residues. V shed 3 bases and J shed 0 bases, with 19 bases lying between them. CDR1 and CDR2 from the germline V gene are SGDLS and YYNGEE. CDR3: CASSGSISWESSGNTIYF. CDR3 nucleotides: TGTGCCAGCAGCGGCTCAATCTCTTGGGAAAGCTCTGGAAACACCATATATTTT. The entire variable domain, with the rest obtained from reference TRBV9 and TRBJ1-3, is as follows: DSGVTQTPKHLITATGQRVTLRCSPRSGDLSVYWYQQSLDQGLQFLIQYYNGEERAKGNILERFSAQQFPDLHSELNLSSLELGDSALYFCASSGSISWESSGNTIYFGEGSWLTVV.

This clone appeared a few times. J is TRBJ2-1 and V is TRBV14, with D uncertain. V was trimmed by 3 bases and J by 1 base, leaving 10 bases between them. Germline V gene lookup returns CDR1 SGHDN and CDR2 FVKESK. The CDR3 is 15 residues long. CDR3 sequence (DNA): TGTGCCAGCAGCCAGGATGGTCCGTCCTACAATGAGCAGTTCTTC. Its translation: CASSQDGPSYNEQFF.

The DNA for the CDR3 is TGTGCCTGGAGGGGGACAGGGAAGACCTACGAGCAGTACTTC. Protein: CAWRGTGKTYEQYF. This chain uses TRBV30 with TRBJ2-7; 9 bases line up with TRBD1. V trimming: 3 bases; J trimming: 2 bases; junction bases outside the gene matches: 5. Per germline, CDR1 GTSNPN and CDR2 SVGIG (reference sequence). CDR3 length: 14 amino acids.

V and J are TRBV29-1 and TRBJ1-2; tentatively, D is TRBD1 (5 bases). Trimming shortened V by 6 bases and J by 3 bases, and 11 bases separated the two germline ends. The length of the CDR3 is 12 residues. Germline CDR1 SQVTM, CDR2 ANQGSEA. The CDR3 reads CSVAGTDYGYTF. In nucleotides, the CDR3 is TGCAGCGTGGCCGGGACGGACTATGGCTACACCTTC.

CDR3 region: CASSPSRSTDTQYF. The CDR3 nucleotides are TGTGCCAGCAGCCCGTCCCGAAGCACAGATACGCAGTATTTT. V gene TRBV7-2 combines with J gene TRBJ2-3; D not certain. This CDR3 comprises 14 residues. Trimming removed 5 bases at V and 0 bases at J, with 9 bases between. Germline V gene lookup returns CDR1 SGHTA and CDR2 FQGNSA.

This chain links TRBV28 with TRBJ2-5, with 12 bases that match TRBD2. CDR3 size: 15 residues. Trimming took 6 bases from V and 6 from J; bases not matched to a gene: 8. The germline CDR1 and CDR2 sequences are MDHEN and SYDVKM. CDR3 sequence reads: CASSSGTSGLKTQYF. CDR3 bases: TGTGCCAGCAGCTCCGGGACTAGCGGGTTAAAGACCCAGTACTTC. Using reference TRBV28 and TRBJ2-5 for the parts outside the CDR3, the full variable domain is DVKVTQSSRYLVKRTGEKVFLECVQDMDHENMFWYRQDPGLGLRLIYFSYDVKMKEKGDIPEGYSVSREKKERFSLILESASTNQTSMYLCASSSGTSGLKTQYFGPGTRLLVL.

This clone was detected a few times. The rearrangement uses TRBV30 and TRBJ2-7, with 8 positions matching TRBD1. Per the germline V gene, CDR1 is GTSNPN and CDR2 is SVGIG (reference sequence). The ends lost 0 bases at V and 2 bases at J; junction bases unmatched: 3. CDR3 size: 14 residues. CDR3 coding DNA: TGTGCCTGGAGTGTTAGGGACAGGACCTACGAGCAGTACTTC. Translated: CAWSVRDRTYEQYF.

This clone was counted only a few times. The gene calls are TRBV23-1 and TRBJ1-1; D is unclear. TRBV23-1 is given ORF status, its function remaining uncertain. CDR3 length equals 13 residues. Trimming left V 0 bases short and J 9 bases short, with 11 bases between. CDR3 sequence: CASSQSTKPKAFF. CDR3 DNA sequence: TGCGCCAGCAGTCAATCTACCAAACCTAAAGCTTTCTTT.

There are a few counts of this clone. J is TRBJ2-7 and V is TRBV7-2; D is possibly TRBD1 (5 bases). Germline V gene data show CDR1 as SGHTA and CDR2 as FQGNSA. Trimming stripped 8 bases from V and 2 bases from J, with 7 bases between. The CDR3 contains 11 residues. CDR3 region: CASGATYEQYF. DNA of the CDR3: TGTGCCAGCGGGGCCACCTACGAGCAGTACTTC.

This chain connects TRBV6-4 to TRBJ2-2; D may be TRBD2 (5 bases). Trimming removed 8 bases from V and 0 bases from J, with 10 bases in between. In germline, CDR1 is MRHNA, CDR2 SNTAGT. The CDR3 totals 14 residues. The CDR3 DNA reads as TGTGCCAGCTCCACGGGGACGAACACCGGGGAGCTGTTTTTT. This gives the protein CASSTGTNTGELFF.

A few counts support this clone. V gene TRBV29-1 combines with J gene TRBJ1-2; D may be TRBD1 (5 bases). This CDR3 spans 12 amino acids. The germline V gene has CDR1 SQVTM and CDR2 ANQGSEA. V was pared by 4 bases and J by 8 bases, with 14 bases between. CDR3 residues: CSVAGQGSGYTF. The CDR3, as DNA: TGCAGCGTTGCGGGCCAGGGAAGCGGCTACACCTTC.

This clone was observed a few times. In DNA form, the CDR3 reads TGCAGCGCCTCGGTCCTCCGGGGTGGCTACACCTTC. It specifies CSASVLRGGYTF. The chain recombines TRBV29-1 with TRBJ1-2; D uncertain. The CDR3 sequence is 12 residues long. Germline values: CDR1 SQVTM, CDR2 ANQGSEA. Trimming left V 7 bases short and J 7 bases short, with 16 bases between.

This clone appeared a few times. The chain is built from TRBV14 and TRBJ2-1; D is possibly TRBD1 (7 bases). The CDR3 loop spans 15 amino acids. Germline V gene lookup returns CDR1 SGHDN and CDR2 FVKESK. V dropped 0 bases and J dropped 6 bases, with 12 bases sitting between them. The CDR3 reads CASSQDQGGTNEQFF. The CDR3 nucleotides read TGTGCCAGCAGCCAAGATCAGGGGGGCACCAATGAGCAGTTCTTC.

This clone was seen a single time. The rearrangement uses TRBV5-1 and TRBJ1-2; 8 nucleotides match TRBD1. The CDR3 runs 15 residues. V gave up 3 bases and J gave up 5 bases; unmatched junction bases: 9. CDR1 is SGHRS, CDR2 YFSETQ, per germline. The CDR3 loop reads CASSYLGTGLYGYTF. DNA for the CDR3: TGCGCCAGCAGCTACCTCGGGACAGGACTATATGGCTACACCTTC.

This clone was recorded a few times. The rearrangement links TRBV19 to TRBJ2-4; 7 bases map to TRBD1. The CDR3 contains 13 residues. J lost 10 bases, V lost 7 bases, and 10 bases had no gene match. Germline V gene data show CDR1 as LNHDA and CDR2 as SQIVND (reference sequence). The CDR3 here is CASMDRMKEIQYF. Here the CDR3 DNA reads TGTGCCAGTATGGACAGGATGAAAGAAATTCAGTACTTC.

There are a few counts of this clone. The rearrangement links TRBV10-3 to TRBJ2-5; D not resolved. Germline-derived CDR1 and CDR2 are ENHRY and SYGVKD. The CDR3 totals 11 residues. V shed 11 bases and J shed 4 bases, with 11 bases lying between them. CDR3 sequence: CAAGVVETQYF. CDR3 DNA: TGTGCCGCCGGAGTGGTAGAGACCCAGTACTTC.

The chain employs TRBV2 and TRBJ2-3, with 7 nucleotides matching TRBD2. This CDR3 is built from 14 residues. V lost 8 bases to trimming and J lost 1 base; unmatched junction nucleotides: 6. From germline, CDR1 is SNHLY and CDR2 FYNNEI. The CDR3 loop reads CASSREGGTDTQYF. The DNA for the CDR3 is TGTGCCAGCTCAAGGGAGGGCGGCACAGATACGCAGTATTTT.

The chain uses TRBV9 and TRBJ1-1; 7 positions agree with TRBD1. Looked up from germline, CDR1 is SGDLS and CDR2 is YYNGEE. Germline trimming cut 6 bases from V and 3 bases from J; bases unmatched to any gene: 8. The CDR3 consists of 14 residues. The CDR3 nucleotides are TGTGCCAGCACCCCACAGCAGGGGGACACTGAAGCTTTCTTT. This encodes CASTPQQGDTEAFF.

This clone was counted only a few times. The V gene is TRBV7-9, the J gene TRBJ2-7; no definite D call. There are 13 residues in the CDR3. Germline CDR1 is SEHNR and CDR2 is FQNEAQ (reference sequence). V was cut by 2 bases and J by 3 bases, with 8 bases left in between. CDR3 coding DNA: TGTGCCAGCAGCTTAACAGTAAACTACGAGCAGTACTTC. Its protein is CASSLTVNYEQYF.

This clone was seen more than once but under ten times. The gene calls are TRBV29-1 and TRBJ2-7, with 9 bases fitting TRBD2. Trimming at V came to 7 bases and at J to 6 bases, leaving 10 bases not matched to a gene. This CDR3 has 13 residues. CDR1 is SQVTM and CDR2 is ANQGSEA in the germline V gene. This CDR3 reads CSAKAGGRAEQYF. The DNA of the CDR3 is TGCAGCGCTAAGGCGGGAGGGCGGGCCGAGCAGTACTTC.

This clone was seen a few times. V usage is TRBV6-5 and J usage is TRBJ2-3; 11 nucleotides line up with TRBD2. The CDR3 is 14 amino acids. Germline values: CDR1 MNHEY, CDR2 SVGAGI. Unmatched junction bases numbered 4, after V lost 6 bases and J lost 5 bases. CDR3 nucleotides: TGTGCCAGCAGGTCTAGCGGGAGGAGAGATACGCAGTATTTT. Translating gives CASRSSGRRDTQYF.

This clone showed up just a few times. V and J are TRBV28 and TRBJ2-3; tentatively, D is TRBD1 (5 bases). The germline gives CDR1 MDHEN, CDR2 SYDVKM. The CDR3 covers 12 residues. V lost 6 bases, J lost 4 bases, and 8 bases lay in between. In nucleotides, the CDR3 is TGTGCCAGCAGCCGACAGTCAGATACGCAGTATTTT. Amino acids: CASSRQSDTQYF.

The chain employs TRBV19 and TRBJ1-1, with 10 bases matching TRBD1. The CDR3 totals 15 residues. J lost 1 base, V lost 7 bases, and 6 bases had no gene match. CDR1 LNHDA and CDR2 SQIVND come from the germline V gene (reference sequence). As DNA, the CDR3 is TGTGCCAGTATCCCTCGGGACAGGGGGAACACTGAAGCTTTCTTT. Translation: CASIPRDRGNTEAFF. Using reference TRBV19 and TRBJ1-1 for the parts outside the CDR3, the full variable domain is DGGITQSPKYLFRKEGQNVTLSCEQNLNHDAMYWYRQDPGQGLRLIYYSQIVNDFQKGDIAEGYSVSREKKESFPLTVTSAQKNPTAFYLCASIPRDRGNTEAFFGQGTRLTVV.

This clone appeared a few times. This chain connects TRBV27 to TRBJ1-1; a weak D match, TRBD1 (6 bases). The V end lost 4 bases, the J end lost 4 bases, and 13 bases lay between the germline ends. The CDR3 covers 14 residues. Germline assignment: CDR1 MNHEY and CDR2 SMNVEV (reference sequence). DNA for the CDR3: TGTGCCAGCAGTTCATTTGCAGGGGCCACTGAAGCTTTCTTT. This encodes CASSSFAGATEAFF.

The CDR3 sequence: CASSPTGPTPRGYNEQFF. The CDR3, as DNA: TGTGCCAGCAGCCCGACCGGCCCCACTCCCCGGGGCTACAATGAGCAGTTCTTC. This rearrangement joins TRBV14 to TRBJ2-1; TRBD2 is a possible D gene (5 bases). The V gene lost 4 bases and the J gene lost 3 bases, with 22 bases spanning the gap. Germline CDR1 is SGHDN and CDR2 is FVKESK. The CDR3 is made up of 18 amino acids.

This clone was counted between two and nine times. The rearrangement joins TRBV4-3 to TRBJ2-1, with D possibly TRBD2 on 5 matching bases. CDR1 and CDR2 from the germline V gene are LGHNA and YSLEER. The CDR3 runs 15 residues. V shed 0 bases and J shed 8 bases, with 14 bases lying between them. The CDR3 DNA is TGCGCCAGCAGCCAAGAACCATGGCTCGGGGATGAGCAGTTCTTC. Translation: CASSQEPWLGDEQFF.

The rearrangement links TRBV9 to TRBJ2-5; 10 bases map to TRBD1. The CDR3 loop spans 16 amino acids. Trimming took 4 bases from V and 2 from J; bases not matched to a gene: 8. Per the germline V gene, CDR1 is SGDLS and CDR2 is YYNGEE. CDR3 sequence (DNA): TGTGCCAGCAGCACCCGACAGGGGGCGGTTCAAGAGACCCAGTACTTC. Residues: CASSTRQGAVQETQYF.